A single sample is the source of the 18 T cell receptor beta chains below, sequenced in a study of cytomegalovirus exposure and HLA in healthy donors. This table comes from immunoSEQ multiplex PCR, and its TCRdb copy is limited to in-frame clones, with some not included. The sample lists about 160,000 clones; roughly 80% were seen once. Sequencing input: PBMCs. The receptor source for this set is a man in his thirties or forties in good health and CMV-seropositive.

This clone occurred a few times. The rearrangement uses TRBV7-2 and TRBJ2-1, with D possibly matching TRBD2 (5 bases). Between the trimmed V and J ends, which lost 1 base and 9 bases, there was a span of 19 bases. CDR1 is SGHTA and CDR2 is FQGNSA in the germline V gene. The CDR3 length is 16 residues. In nucleotides, the CDR3 is TGTGCCAGCAGCTTAGGGGGTTGGTTGGCGGGCGGTGAGCAGTTCTTC. It specifies CASSLGGWLAGGEQFF.

The chain employs TRBV19 and TRBJ2-1; TRBD2 aligns across 8 bases. V dropped 1 base and J dropped 7; count of bases not matched to a gene: 3. The CDR3 is 14 residues long. Germline values: CDR1 LNHDA, CDR2 SQIVND (reference sequence). In DNA, the CDR3 is TGTGCCAGTAGTATAGGACTAGCGTCGAATGAGCAGTTCTTC. Its protein product is CASSIGLASNEQFF.

This clone was observed a handful of times. This chain links TRBV7-9 with TRBJ2-7, with 8 bases fitting TRBD1. The CDR3 sequence is 16 residues long. V was clipped by 4 bases and J by 4 bases; unmatched bases: 12. Germline V gene lookup returns CDR1 SEHNR and CDR2 FQNEAQ (reference sequence). CDR3 region: CASSSYFRTGNYEQYF. CDR3 nucleotide sequence: TGTGCCAGCAGCTCCTACTTTAGGACAGGGAATTACGAGCAGTACTTC.

The rearrangement uses TRBV28 and TRBJ1-2; D may be TRBD1 (5 bases). This CDR3 spans 13 amino acids. Trimming took 6 bases from V and 4 from J, leaving 12 bases between them. The germline V gene has CDR1 MDHEN and CDR2 SYDVKM. CDR3 protein: CASSLRDPYGYTF. CDR3 sequence (DNA): TGTGCCAGCAGCCTGCGGGACCCCTATGGCTACACCTTC.

CDR3 residues: CASSVVSRSGTEQFF. CDR3 DNA sequence: TGTGCCAGCAGCGTAGTCTCAAGGAGCGGAACCGAGCAGTTCTTC. The chain uses TRBV9 and TRBJ2-1, with a weak D call TRBD2 (5 bases). The CDR3 covers 15 residues. Deletions cut 0 bases from V and 10 bases from J, with 17 bases between. Per germline, CDR1 SGDLS and CDR2 YYNGEE.

The chain recombines TRBV11-2 with TRBJ2-7, with D possibly matching TRBD2 (6 bases). The germline V and J ends were trimmed by 5 bases and 0 bases, with 17 bases remaining between them. This CDR3 has 16 amino acids. Germline loops: CDR1 SGHAT, CDR2 FQNNGV. The CDR3, as DNA: TGTGCCAGCAGCCGTCTAGGGACTCGAAGCTCCTACGAGCAGTACTTC. It specifies CASSRLGTRSSYEQYF. The full variable domain, in which reference TRBV11-2 and TRBJ2-7 provide the parts outside the CDR3, is EAGVAQSPRYKIIEKRQSVAFWCNPISGHATLYWYQQILGQGPKLLIQFQNNGVVDDSQLPKDRFSAERLKGVDSTLKIQPAKLEDSAVYLCASSRLGTRSSYEQYFGPGTRLTVT.

This clone was found a few times. V is TRBV10-3 and J is TRBJ2-3, with TRBD2 identical over 14 bases. Germline assignment: CDR1 ENHRY and CDR2 SYGVKD. With V trimmed by 7 bases and J by 6 bases, 6 bases remained unmatched. The CDR3 runs 15 residues. The CDR3 region is CAIKGLAGVSDTQYF. CDR3 nucleotides: TGTGCCATCAAGGGACTAGCGGGAGTTTCGGATACGCAGTATTTT.

CDR3 DNA: TGTGCCAGCAGCTGGGGGACAGGGCGGGAAAAACTGTTTTTT. It encodes CASSWGTGREKLFF. The chain links TRBV7-2 to TRBJ1-4, with TRBD1 matching 9 bases. This CDR3 contains 14 residues. The V segment lost 4 bases and the J segment 8 bases; nucleotides outside the gene matches: 5. CDR1 is SGHTA, CDR2 FQGNSA, per germline.

The V and J genes are TRBV28 and TRBJ2-7; 7 bases are shared with TRBD1. The J segment lost 3 bases and the V segment lost 7 bases, leaving 9 bases of the junction unmatched. The CDR3 is 14 residues long. From germline, CDR1 is MDHEN and CDR2 SYDVKM. In DNA, the CDR3 is TGTGCCAGCAAATTACCGGGACAGAGCTACGAGCAGTACTTC. Translating it yields CASKLPGQSYEQYF.

V is TRBV2 and J is TRBJ2-1; D is possibly TRBD1 (5 bases). This CDR3 is 15 amino acids long. The V and J ends lost 5 bases and 0 bases respectively, with 11 bases between them. Per the germline V gene, CDR1 is SNHLY and CDR2 is FYNNEI. As DNA, the CDR3 is TGTGCCAGCAGTCGGAGACAGAGCTCCTACAATGAGCAGTTCTTC. Protein: CASSRRQSSYNEQFF.

This chain links TRBV5-1 with TRBJ2-7, with D perhaps TRBD2 (7 bases). The CDR3 has 16 amino acids. From germline, CDR1 is SGHRS and CDR2 YFSETQ. V was shortened by 0 bases and J by 5 bases, with 18 bases between the two germline ends. This CDR3 reads CASSLARGVGGNEQYF. DNA for the CDR3: TGCGCCAGCAGCTTGGCCAGGGGCGTCGGGGGGAACGAGCAGTACTTC.

The chain links TRBV10-3 to TRBJ1-2; maybe TRBD1 (5 bases). The V gene's germline CDR1 is ENHRY and CDR2 SYGVKD. This CDR3 comprises 13 residues. Trimming stripped 6 bases from V and 4 bases from J, with 12 bases between. The CDR3 DNA sequence: TGTGCCATCAGCGTACAGGCCCTCTATGGCTACACCTTC. This encodes CAISVQALYGYTF.

V gene TRBV19 combines with J gene TRBJ1-1; TRBD1 might be the D (5 bases). Germline lookup yields CDR1 LNHDA and CDR2 SQIVND (reference sequence). The V and J ends lost 4 bases and 3 bases respectively, with 18 bases between them. CDR3 length: 16 amino acids. The CDR3 region has the DNA TGTGCCAGTAGTAACGATGGGGGGATGGGGGACACTGAAGCTTTCTTT. Protein product: CASSNDGGMGDTEAFF. The entire variable domain, with the rest obtained from reference TRBV19 and TRBJ1-1, is as follows: DGGITQSPKYLFRKEGQNVTLSCEQNLNHDAMYWYRQDPGQGLRLIYYSQIVNDFQKGDIAEGYSVSREKKESFPLTVTSAQKNPTAFYLCASSNDGGMGDTEAFFGQGTRLTVV.

This chain joins TRBV5-1 and TRBJ2-7, with D maybe TRBD1 (5 bases). CDR3 length equals 15 residues. Germline V lookup: CDR1 SGHRS, CDR2 YFSETQ. V was trimmed by 4 bases and J by 3 bases, leaving 17 bases between them. This CDR3 is CASSPEGHALYEQYF. CDR3 DNA: TGCGCCAGCAGCCCTGAAGGACACGCGCTCTACGAGCAGTACTTC. Full variable domain (missing parts from reference TRBV5-1 and TRBJ2-7): KAGVTQTPRYLIKTRGQQVTLSCSPISGHRSVSWYQQTPGQGLQFLFEYFSETQRNKGNFPGRFSGRQFSNSRSEMNVSTLELGDSALYLCASSPEGHALYEQYFGPGTRLTVT.

V usage is TRBV4-2 and J usage is TRBJ2-3; D is perhaps TRBD1 (6 bases). CDR1 and CDR2 from the germline V gene are LGHNA and YNFKEQ. This CDR3 has 15 residues. The germline V and J ends were trimmed by 2 bases and 1 base, with 10 bases remaining between them. Written as DNA, the CDR3 is TGTGCCAGCAGCCAATGGGGGCAGGGCACAGATACGCAGTATTTT. Its protein is CASSQWGQGTDTQYF.

The V call is TRBV4-3, the J call TRBJ1-1; D might be TRBD1 (5 bases). The CDR3 runs to 15 residues. The V end lost 0 bases, the J end lost 8 bases, and 16 bases lay between the germline ends. The germline gives CDR1 LGHNA, CDR2 YSLEER. In DNA, the CDR3 is TGCGCCAGCAGCCAAGATAGCGGGGGAATACGGGAAGCTTTCTTT. The encoded protein is CASSQDSGGIREAFF.

This clone was seen more than once but under ten times. The V call is TRBV15, the J call TRBJ2-2, with D possibly being TRBD1 (5 bases). The V end lost 0 bases, the J end lost 3 bases, and 8 bases lay between the germline ends. The CDR3 length is 15 residues. Germline V gene data show CDR1 as LNHNV and CDR2 as YYDKDF (reference sequence). CDR3 sequence (DNA): TGTGCCACCAGCAGAGACGGACAAGACACCGGGGAGCTGTTTTTT. This gives the protein CATSRDGQDTGELFF.

The CDR3 loop reads CASSLRLAGGTDTQYF. The CDR3 DNA sequence: TGCGCCAGCAGCCTTAGACTAGCGGGGGGCACAGATACGCAGTATTTT. The chain carries TRBV4-3 and TRBJ2-3, with 12 bases lining up with TRBD2. The germline V gene has CDR1 LGHNA and CDR2 YSLEER. V trimming: 4 bases; J trimming: 1 base; junction bases outside the gene matches: 3. The CDR3 runs to 16 residues.